This TCR beta chain was sequenced in a study of T cell responses to AZD1222 COVID-19 vaccine. The assay was immunoSEQ multiplex PCR, and TCRdb's table has in-frame clones only and misses some. Of 180,000 or so clones in the sample, 92% were seen once. The germline V gene encodes CDR1 SGHRS and CDR2 YFSETQ. V gave up 0 bases and J gave up 1 base, with 2 bases separating them. This CDR3 is 12 amino acids long. The receptor was isolated from an adult who received the AZD1222 COVID-19 vaccine. The input for sequencing was peripheral blood, taken 28 days after the second AZD1222 dose. The chain uses TRBV5-1 and TRBJ2-7; D is ambiguous. For the CDR3, the DNA is TGCGCCAGCAGCTTGGTTTCCTACGAGCAGTACTTC. This gives the protein CASSLVSYEQYF.